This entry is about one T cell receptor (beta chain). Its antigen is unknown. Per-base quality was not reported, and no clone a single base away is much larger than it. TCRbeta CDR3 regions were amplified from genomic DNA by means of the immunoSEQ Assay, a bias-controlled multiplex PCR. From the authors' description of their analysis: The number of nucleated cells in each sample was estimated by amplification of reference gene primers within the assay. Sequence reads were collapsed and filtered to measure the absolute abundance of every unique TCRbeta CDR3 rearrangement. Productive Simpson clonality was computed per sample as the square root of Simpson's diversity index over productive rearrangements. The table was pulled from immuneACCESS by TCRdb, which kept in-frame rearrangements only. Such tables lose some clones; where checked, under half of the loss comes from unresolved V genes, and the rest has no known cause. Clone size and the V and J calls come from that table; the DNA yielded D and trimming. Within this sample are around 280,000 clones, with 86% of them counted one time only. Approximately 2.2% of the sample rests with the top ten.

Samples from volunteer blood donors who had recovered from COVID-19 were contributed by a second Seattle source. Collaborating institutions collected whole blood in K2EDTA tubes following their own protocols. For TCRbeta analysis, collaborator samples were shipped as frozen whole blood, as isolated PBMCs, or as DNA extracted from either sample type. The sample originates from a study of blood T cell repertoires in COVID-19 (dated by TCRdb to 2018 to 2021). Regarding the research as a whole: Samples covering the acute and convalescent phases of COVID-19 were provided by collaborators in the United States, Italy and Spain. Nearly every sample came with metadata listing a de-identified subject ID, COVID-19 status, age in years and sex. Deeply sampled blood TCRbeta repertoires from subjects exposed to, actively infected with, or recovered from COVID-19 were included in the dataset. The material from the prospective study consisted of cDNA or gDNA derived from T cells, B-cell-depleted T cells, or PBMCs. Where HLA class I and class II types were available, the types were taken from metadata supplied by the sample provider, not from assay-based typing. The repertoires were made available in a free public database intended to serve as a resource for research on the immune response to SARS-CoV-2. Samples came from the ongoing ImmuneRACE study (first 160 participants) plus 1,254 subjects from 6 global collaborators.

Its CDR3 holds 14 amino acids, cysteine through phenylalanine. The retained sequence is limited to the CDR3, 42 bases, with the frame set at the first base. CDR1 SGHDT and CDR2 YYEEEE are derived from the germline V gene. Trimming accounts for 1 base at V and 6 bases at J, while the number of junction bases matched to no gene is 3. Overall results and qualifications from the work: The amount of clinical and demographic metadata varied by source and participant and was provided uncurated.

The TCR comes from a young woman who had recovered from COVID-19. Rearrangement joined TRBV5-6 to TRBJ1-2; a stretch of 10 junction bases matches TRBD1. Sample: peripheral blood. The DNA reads TGTGCCAGCAGCTTGACCGGGACAGGGGATGGCTACACCTTC. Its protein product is CASSLTGTGDGYTF. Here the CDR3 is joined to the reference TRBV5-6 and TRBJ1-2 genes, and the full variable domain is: DAGVTQSPTHLIKTRGQQVTLRCSPKSGHDTVSWYQQALGQGPQFIFQYYEEEERQRGNFPDRFSGHQFPNYSSELNVNALLLGDSALYLCASSLTGTGDGYTFGSGTRLTVV.